This passage covers 12 T cell receptor beta chains from one sample sequenced in a study of cytomegalovirus exposure and HLA in healthy donors (dated by TCRdb to 2016 to 2017). Library construction relied on the immunoSEQ multiplex PCR assay. For the multiplex PCR, a mixture combining 60 forward primers for TCR Vbeta segments and 13 reverse primers for TCR Jbeta segments was used. Imported from immuneACCESS, the table was reduced by TCRdb to in-frame sequences with V and J called. These copies leave out some clones; in studies compared against another copy, an unresolved V gene accounts for under half, and the cause of the remainder is not known. For this sample there are 100,000 to 150,000 clones; approximately 71% appear just once. More than 2.5% of the sample belongs to the ten largest clones. The sequencing input was PBMCs. The receptors originated from a woman between 45 and 65 years old in good health and CMV-seronegative.

V gene TRBV2 combines with J gene TRBJ2-1; 9 bases match TRBD2. The V and J ends lost 8 bases and 8 bases, in that order; junction bases with no gene match: 10. The CDR3 extends over 14 amino acids. From germline, CDR1 is SNHLY and CDR2 FYNNEI. The CDR3 loop is CASVPSGIMDEQFF. In DNA form, the CDR3 reads TGTGCCAGCGTCCCTAGCGGGATAATGGATGAGCAGTTCTTC.

Note on this clone: An end of the junction differs from the germline gene, which may be a read error. The chain joins TRBV5-4 to TRBJ2-7; 14 bases are a match to TRBD2. CDR3 length equals 14 residues. CDR1 SGHNT and CDR2 YYREEE come from the germline V gene (reference sequence). The CDR3 sequence is CASSETTSGRGIDF. The CDR3 bases are TGTGCCAGCAGCGAGACGACTAGCGGGAGGGGTATAGACTTC. The full variable domain, in which reference TRBV5-4 and TRBJ2-7 provide the parts outside the CDR3, is ETGVTQSPTHLIKTRGQQVTLRCSSQSGHNTVSWYQQALGQGPQFIFQYYREEENGRGNFPPRFSGLQFPNYSSELNVNALELDDSALYLCASSETTSGRGIDFGPGTRLTVT.

This rearrangement joins TRBV4-2 to TRBJ2-1, with D tentatively TRBD1 (6 bases). The germline V and J ends were trimmed by 4 bases and 2 bases, with 18 bases remaining between them. The CDR3 sequence is 17 residues long. CDR1 and CDR2 (germline): LGHNA, YNFKEQ. CDR3 coding DNA: TGTGCCAGCAGCCCAAACGATGGGGGCCCCCCCTACAATGAGCAGTTCTTC. This gives the protein CASSPNDGGPPYNEQFF.

The chain combines TRBV7-9 with TRBJ1-2, with D unresolved. Germline V lookup: CDR1 SEHNR, CDR2 FQNEAQ (reference sequence). This CDR3 has 11 residues. Trimming took 6 bases from V and 5 from J, leaving 7 bases between them. The CDR3 nucleotides read TGTGCCAGCAGTTTATCATATGGCTACACCTTC. Encoded protein: CASSLSYGYTF.

The genes are TRBV5-6 and TRBJ2-1; D may be TRBD2 (7 bases). Germline V gene data show CDR1 as SGHDT and CDR2 as YYEEEE. This CDR3 is built from 15 residues. Trimming shortened V by 1 base and J by 5 bases, and 13 bases separated the two germline ends. CDR3 nucleotide sequence: TGTGCCAGCAGCTTGTTGGGGGGGCTGAACAATGAGCAGTTCTTC. It encodes CASSLLGGLNNEQFF.

The chain combines TRBV18 with TRBJ2-2; D is unclear. The germline V gene has CDR1 KGHSH and CDR2 LQKENI. The CDR3 length is 16 residues. V lost 4 bases and J 0 bases, leaving 12 bases between the germline ends. The CDR3, as DNA: TGTGCCAGCTCACTGAGGTCCAACGCGAACACCGGGGAGCTGTTTTTT. Amino acid sequence: CASSLRSNANTGELFF.

V usage is TRBV19 and J usage is TRBJ2-1; TRBD2 agrees at 8 bases. The CDR3 extends over 17 amino acids. The trim removed 1 base at V and 0 bases at J, leaving 5 bases unmatched. Germline lookup yields CDR1 LNHDA and CDR2 SQIVND (reference sequence). CDR3 coding DNA: TGTGCCAGTAGTATAGCGGCTAGCGGGCGCTCCTACAATGAGCAGTTCTTC. Its protein product is CASSIAASGRSYNEQFF.

This sequence joins TRBV6-6 and TRBJ2-7, with TRBD2 matching over 8 bases. Germline values: CDR1 MNHNY, CDR2 SVGAGI (reference sequence). V was clipped by 5 bases and J by 1 base; unmatched bases: 7. CDR3 size: 15 residues. The CDR3 is CASSAALAGSYEQYF. CDR3 nucleotides: TGTGCCAGCAGTGCCGCTCTAGCGGGTTCCTACGAGCAGTACTTC.

This clone came up once. V gene TRBV30 combines with J gene TRBJ1-6; no definite D call. The ends were cut back, 4 bases at V and 7 bases at J, with 8 bases in the middle. This CDR3 is 12 amino acids long. Germline V CDR1 and CDR2: GTSNPN, SVGIG (reference sequence). The CDR3 nucleotides are TGTGCCTGGAAACTGGTGAATTCACCCCTCCACTTT. Protein: CAWKLVNSPLHF.

The chain uses TRBV7-2 and TRBJ1-4; D remains ambiguous. Germline CDR1 is SGHTA and CDR2 is FQGNSA. The CDR3 runs 14 residues. Trimming stripped 5 bases from V and 8 bases from J, with 15 bases between. The CDR3, as DNA: TGTGCCAGCAGCCCCCGCCGGGGAAGGGAAAAACTGTTTTTT. It encodes CASSPRRGREKLFF.

The CDR3 DNA reads as TGTGCCAGCAGCGTAGGTAGCCTCAATGAGCAGTTCTTC. This encodes CASSVGSLNEQFF. The V call is TRBV9, the J call TRBJ2-1; D call uncertain. The CDR3 runs to 13 residues. V was pared by 0 bases and J by 6 bases, with 7 bases between. Germline V gene sequence: CDR1 SGDLS, CDR2 YYNGEE.

The V and J genes are TRBV6-6 and TRBJ2-3; 13 positions match TRBD2. From germline, CDR1 is MNHNY and CDR2 SVGAGI (reference sequence). Trimming cost V 4 bases and J 4 bases; bases outside gene matches: 2. This CDR3 region has 15 residues. CDR3 sequence (DNA): TGTGCCAGCAGTTCACTAGCGGGAGGGCCAGATACGCAGTATTTT. Translation gives CASSSLAGGPDTQYF.